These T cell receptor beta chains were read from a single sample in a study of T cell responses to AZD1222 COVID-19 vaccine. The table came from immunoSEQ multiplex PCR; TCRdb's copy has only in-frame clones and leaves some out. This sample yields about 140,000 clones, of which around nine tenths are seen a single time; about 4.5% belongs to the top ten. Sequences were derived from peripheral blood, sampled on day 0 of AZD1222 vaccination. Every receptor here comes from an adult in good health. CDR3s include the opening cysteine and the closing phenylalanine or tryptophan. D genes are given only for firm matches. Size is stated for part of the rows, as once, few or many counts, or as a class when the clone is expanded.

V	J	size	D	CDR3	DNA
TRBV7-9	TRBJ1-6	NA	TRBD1	CASSGRGGNSPLHF	TGTGCCAGCAGCGGGAGAGGGGGCAATTCACCCCTCCACTTT
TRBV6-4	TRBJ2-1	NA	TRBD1	CASSDESEGAQEQFF	TGTGCCAGCAGTGACGAGAGTGAGGGGGCGCAGGAGCAGTTCTTC
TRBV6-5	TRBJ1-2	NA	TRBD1	CASSYATGALYTF	TGTGCCAGCAGTTACGCGACAGGGGCCCTCTACACCTTC
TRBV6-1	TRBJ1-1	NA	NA	CASSDGLPEAFF	TGTGCCAGCAGTGACGGACTTCCCGAAGCTTTCTTT
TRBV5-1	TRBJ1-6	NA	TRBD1	CASSATGVNSPLHF	TGCGCCAGCAGCGCAACAGGGGTCAATTCACCCCTCCACTTT
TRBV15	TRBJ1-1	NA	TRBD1	CATSPRTGRSTEAFF	TGTGCCACCAGCCCCAGGACAGGCCGGAGCACTGAAGCTTTCTTT
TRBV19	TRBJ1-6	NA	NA	CASSGQHNSPLHF	TGTGCCAGTAGCGGACAGCATAATTCACCCCTCCACTTT
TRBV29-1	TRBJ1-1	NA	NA	CSVQAAGSPNTEAFF	TGCAGCGTTCAAGCGGCAGGATCCCCGAACACTGAAGCTTTCTTT
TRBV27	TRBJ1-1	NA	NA	CASSWGLNTEAFF	TGTGCCAGCAGTTGGGGGTTGAACACTGAAGCTTTCTTT
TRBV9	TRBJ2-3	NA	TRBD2	CASSVDFLPGRGSPTDTQYF	TGTGCCAGCAGCGTAGACTTCCTGCCCGGGAGGGGCAGCCCCACAGATACGCAGTATTTT
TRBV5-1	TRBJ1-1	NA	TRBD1	CASSLADRGRSNTEAFF	TGCGCCAGCAGCTTGGCAGACAGGGGTCGCTCGAACACTGAAGCTTTCTTT
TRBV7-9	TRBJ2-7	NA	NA	CASSLTGAAYEQYF	TGTGCCAGCAGCTTAACGGGCGCCGCCTACGAGCAGTACTTC
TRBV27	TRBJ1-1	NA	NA	CASRNGGLTEEAFF	TGTGCCAGTCGTAACGGAGGCCTCACAGAGGAAGCTTTCTTT
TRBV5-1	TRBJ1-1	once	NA	CASSLVVETEAFF	TGCGCCAGCAGCTTGGTAGTCGAGACTGAAGCTTTCTTT
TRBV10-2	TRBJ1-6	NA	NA	CASKKLGGYDSPLHF	TGCGCCAGCAAGAAACTTGGGGGTTATGATTCACCCCTCCACTTT